The 4 T cell receptor beta chains given below trace back to one sample, sequenced in a study of T cell responses to AZD1222 COVID-19 vaccine. The assay was immunoSEQ multiplex PCR, and TCRdb's table has in-frame clones only and misses some. Seen here are about 94,000 clones, roughly 90% observed once, and the top ten hold roughly 12%. The source material was peripheral blood, sampled 28 days after the second AZD1222 dose. These receptor sequences come from an adult who received the AZD1222 COVID-19 vaccine.

As DNA, the CDR3 is TGCGCCAGCAGCCAAGAGCGGGGGGCGGGTACGCAGTATTTT. Translating gives CASSQERGAGTQYF. The chain combines TRBV4-3 with TRBJ2-3, with TRBD2 identical over 8 bases. With V trimmed by 0 bases and J by 8 bases, 4 bases remained unmatched. The CDR3 has 14 residues. Looked up from germline, CDR1 is LGHNA and CDR2 is YSLEER.

In its sample, this clone is medium-sized. The chain carries TRBV24-1 and TRBJ1-1, with D perhaps matching TRBD1 (5 bases). Between the trimmed V and J ends, which lost 7 bases and 5 bases, there was a span of 13 bases. CDR3 length: 13 residues. In germline, CDR1 is KGHDR, CDR2 SFDVKD. In DNA form, the CDR3 reads TGTGCCACCAGACCGAATGAGGGGACTGAAGCTTTCTTT. As protein: CATRPNEGTEAFF.

The rearrangement joins TRBV6-5 to TRBJ2-3; the D is unclear. Germline-derived CDR1 and CDR2 are MNHEY and SVGAGI. V dropped 2 bases and J dropped 1 base, with 7 bases sitting between them. The CDR3 sequence is 14 residues long. For the CDR3, the DNA is TGTGCCAGCAGTTACAGGGATGGCACAGATACGCAGTATTTT. Protein product: CASSYRDGTDTQYF.

This clone was observed once. The chain recombines TRBV6-6 with TRBJ2-1, with 7 positions matching TRBD1. The CDR3 has 16 residues. Germline V gene data show CDR1 as MNHNY and CDR2 as SVGAGI (reference sequence). Trimming cost V 0 bases and J 5 bases; bases outside gene matches: 7. DNA for the CDR3: TGTGCCAGCAGTTACTCCTCAGGGGGTTTTAACAATGAGCAGTTCTTC. This sequence encodes CASSYSSGGFNNEQFF.